This T cell receptor beta chain was sequenced for a study of cytomegalovirus exposure and HLA in healthy donors. Study-wide findings and caveats: Sequence variants that were highly shared formed a cluster that was likely a sequencing artifact.

With 4 bases removed from V and 3 bases from J, the gap between germline ends came to 13 bases. There are 14 residues in the CDR3. CDR1 and CDR2 from the germline V gene are SGHAT and FQNNGV. This clone has a handful of counts. Its antigen is not identified. PCR used 60 Vbeta primers and 13 Jbeta primers. Some clones are missing from TCRdb's copy, which holds only in-frame ones; the method was immunoSEQ multiplex PCR. The repertoire consists of 90,000 to 120,000 clones, with roughly 85% occurring once and the leading ten covering 3% to 3.5%. Input material: PBMCs. The clonotype originates from a woman in her 40s in good health and CMV-seronegative. The chain has TRBV11-2 and TRBJ2-7; TRBD1 is a possible D gene (6 bases). This CDR3 reads CASSSQTGYYEQYF. In DNA form, the CDR3 reads TGTGCCAGCAGCTCCCAGACAGGCTACTACGAGCAGTACTTC.